This T cell receptor beta chain was sequenced for a study of cytomegalovirus exposure and HLA in healthy donors (dated by TCRdb to about 2017). With regard to the full study: In an earlier analysis of 550 to 750 of the donors, 276 Gb of sequence data and 100 million or so unique TCR beta sequences from about 190 million T cells were reported. Around 300 gigabases of sequencing data and 70 million to 100 million unique TCR sequences were included in an early release covering around 600 HLA-typed donors. Among the roughly 410 genotyped donors, approximately 76% belonged to the genetic ancestry cluster associated with self-reported Caucasian donors. The aim of the study was to test whether cataloging public T cell receptors could identify signatures of past pathogen exposure. The study used immunosequencing to profile the T cell repertoires of several hundred subjects and linked those repertoires to cytomegalovirus serostatus. A separate validation cohort of roughly 120 different subjects was used in addition to the roughly 670-subject first cohort. High-throughput TCR immunosequencing, statistical association of individual TCRs with disease status, and machine learning were combined to predict cytomegalovirus infection status. A later analysis re-examined previously published TCR beta repertoires from about 700 donors and added high-resolution HLA genotyping to investigate patterns of TCR occurrence. The later analysis used no new phenotypic data to find candidate immune exposures, relying instead on TCR beta sequences and their occurrence across donors. An earlier analysis of 500 to 750 of the donors applied high-throughput TCR beta sequencing to assess whether each TCR beta V gene segment acted as functional or pseudogenic. Donor age, sex, ethnicity and CMV serostatus were collected together with the repertoire data. A later genetic analysis took genome-wide SNP genotypes for about 60% of the roughly 670 donors and used that subset as a discovery cohort. All discovery cohort repertoires had been generated using a single sequencing platform. HLA typing included class I and class II loci at four-digit resolution. Typing coverage varied by locus: about 629-630 donors for A, B, C, DRB1 and DQB1; some 520 for DQA1; approximately 570 for DPA1; under 490 for DPB1. Because of strong linkage in the cohort, roughly five DR-DQ haplotypes were treated as single units for association and clustering. Across around 400 genotyped donors of the cohort, an average of approximately 200,000 unique TCR beta nucleotide sequences per donor were sequenced, and roughly 17% of those sequences were non-productive. The research as a whole found: Cytomegalovirus status was reported to be diagnosed by the classifier with high specificity and sensitivity in both the original and validation cohorts. Broadly in line with IMGT annotations, most TCR beta V segments showed up in productive rearrangements about 90% or about 30% of the time in an earlier analysis of under 700 of the donors. The only immune exposure information available for the cohort was CMV serostatus. The authors suggested that the approach could potentially be generalized to other disease states and immunological phenotypes. Because some donors lacked HLA typing at each locus, the association tests relied only on the typed subset. A few of the identified cytomegalovirus-associated TCR beta chains were confirmed in vitro to be specific for cytomegalovirus antigens. A later analysis found that most CMV-associated TCR beta chains appeared HLA-restricted, with HLA associations seemingly driven largely by CMV exposure. Some IMGT-functional V segments, including TRBV6-2 and TRBV6-3, could not be distinguished by the 87-base-pair reads and were therefore excluded. A further reported finding was that TCR beta sequences accurately predicted the HLA-A and HLA-B alleles for most subjects in the first cohort. Only TCR beta chains were sequenced in this cohort, and the absence of alpha or paired-chain data limited detectable features. Sequencing depth was assumed to be roughly uniform across donors in the presence/absence analyses, though that assumption may not hold. A cluster of highly shared sequence variants was judged likely to be a technical artifact of the sequencing pipeline. A later analysis found that HLA-associated TCR beta chains were more clonally expanded and had lower generation probabilities than equally common non-associated chains. Assigning TCR associations to individual alleles was difficult when HLA alleles, especially DR and DQ, strongly co-occurred. The study listed 150 to 200 TCR beta chains as associated with cytomegalovirus. While some public TCRs were present in many individuals, most TCR sequences turned up only very rarely across donors. Correlated functional status among segregating V segments might be attributable to linkage disequilibrium, but an unknown experimental factor could not be ruled out. In a later analysis, several top co-occurrence clusters were reported to appear linked to parvovirus B19, influenza, CMV and Epstein-Barr virus. Specific HLA alleles were associated with 15,000 to 20,000 TCR beta sequences at a false discovery rate of 0.05 in a later analysis. A later genetic analysis associated a missense DCLRE1C variant with V-gene and J-gene trimming of TCR beta chains, and an independent cohort replicated the association. Because counts were too low, 15 to 20 rarely observed V segments, including chromosome 9 orphons, were left out of the earlier analysis of a few hundred of the donors. In a later analysis, TCR association rates were found to vary across HLA loci, with the most associated TCRs seen for DRB1 alleles and the fewest for HLA-C alleles. A later genetic analysis reported fewer N-insertions in productive TCRs among donors in an Asian-associated ancestry cluster than the approximately 700-donor mean.

Reading the germline V gene gives CDR1 SQVTM and CDR2 ANQGSEA. V gives up 6 bases and J gives up 5 bases, and the segment between their germline ends measures 11 bases. The CDR3 covers 12 residues, taking in both the cysteine and the phenylalanine. Kept here is only the CDR3 DNA, which spans 36 bases and is read in frame from base 1. Concerning this clone itself: Its antigen is currently not known. Per-nucleotide qualities are absent, and no much larger clonotype sits a single base away.

Libraries were constructed by the immunoSEQ multiplex PCR assay. For the multiplex PCR, a mixture combining 60 forward primers for TCR Vbeta segments and 13 reverse primers for TCR Jbeta segments was used. Amplification of the CDR3 region of rearranged TCR beta genes was performed with a multiplex PCR assay on genomic DNA. Amplified TCR beta libraries were sequenced as 87-base-pair reads on the Illumina HiSeq System. In the authors' own workflow: A later analysis counted about 82 million unique TCR beta chains across the 666 repertoires, and some 12 million of these chains were shared by at least two donors. To remove PCR and sequencing errors, raw reads were error-corrected and collapsed into unique sequences using a nearest-neighbor algorithm that merged closely related sequences. V, D and J gene segments were assigned by aligning CDR3 sequences to IMGT reference sequences. For a sequence to be retained, a match of at least six nucleotides to both a V gene segment and a J gene segment was required. Rearrangements were classified as productive when the CDR3 lacked stop codons and remained in frame with V and J, and all other rearrangements were classified as non-productive. Following IMGT convention, CDR3 was defined as the stretch from the second conserved V-encoded cysteine up to the conserved J-encoded phenylalanine. In an earlier analysis of around 570 of the donors, sequences lacking an unambiguous match to a single V gene segment were excluded. An earlier analysis of 500 to 700 of the donors classified V segments as functional when productive rearrangements were above 56.7% and as segregating when the standard deviation between donors was above 5%. A statistical classification framework was built for diagnosing cytomegalovirus status from the catalog of TCR beta chain sequences. A later analysis assigned V and J genes by comparing TCR nucleotide sequences with IMGT/GENE-DB human TR gene sequences. A later analysis assigned CDR3 sequences and most-parsimonious VDJ recombination scenarios with the TCRdist pipeline. In a later analysis, each TCR beta chain was defined by its CDR3 amino acid sequence together with its V-gene family, and reads lacking a unique V-gene family were excluded. To address suspected cross-contamination and a sequencing artifact, a later analysis removed approximately 600 highly shared, low-generation-probability nucleotide sequences. In a later analysis, a clonal expansion index was calculated for each public chain from normalized within-repertoire ranks of inferred template counts. In a later analysis, generation probabilities were computed using a VDJ recombination model fitted to out-of-frame rearrangements, and the results were checked against IGoR. Hypergeometric tests were used in a later analysis to score TCR-TCR, TCR-HLA and TCR-CMV co-occurrence, with a repertoire-size bias correction applied to the TCR pairs. In a later analysis, false discovery rates were estimated by permuting HLA or CMV assignments 20 times. In a later analysis, co-occurring TCRs were grouped using DBSCAN, with TCRdist sequence similarity added in when clustering inside HLA-allele-positive subsets. Repertoires with fewer than 30,000 or more than 120,000 public chains were left out of co-occurrence clustering, as were five repertoires with anomalous nucleotide sharing. Sourced from immuneACCESS, this table was stored by TCRdb with only in-frame sequences that have V and J called. A share of the clones is absent; for the studies checked, an unresolved V gene accounts for under half, and the remainder has no known explanation. The DNA was the basis for D and trimming; V, J and clone size are from that table. The sample table lists 210,000 or so clones, under 85% of them with a count of one. About 9.4% of the sample is held by the ten biggest clonotypes.

The cohort consisted of 670 or so healthy bone marrow donors. Cohort members were all nominally healthy when sampled, although unrecorded immune exposures were likely present. The donor was CMV seropositive and belonged to the group of a few hundred seropositive cohort members. A peripheral blood sample was provided by each donor, and peripheral blood mononuclear cells were used for TCR beta sequencing. Genomic DNA was extracted from the blood cell samples with the Qiagen DNeasy Blood Extraction Kit. The rearrangement joined TRBV29-1 to TRBJ2-1, with the identity of the D gene unclear. Input material: PBMCs. The receptor's source is a woman aged 45-60 years in good health and CMV-seropositive. DNA sequence: TGCAGCGTCATCAGGAACAACAATGAGCAGTTCTTC. This yields the protein CSVIRNNNEQFF.